The 10 T cell receptor beta chains presented below share a single source sample, sequenced in a study of Graves' ophthalmopathy and Graves' hyperthyroidism. Transcripts of RNA were the source for amplifying TCR beta CDR3 regions. The first round was an RT-PCR with HTBI primers, and the second round was a multiplex PCR. TCRdb re-analysed the multiplex PCR reads in MiXCR, keeping a single row per CDR3 protein. The repertoire holds almost 750,000 distinct CDR3 sequences, with 40% as singletons. Sequences were obtained from peripheral blood. The receptor set was obtained from an adult man with Graves' ophthalmopathy.

In this sample, this clonotype turned up a few times. The J gene is TRBJ1-2, the V gene TRBV7-9; 9 bases are shared with TRBD1. Trimming cost V 5 bases and J 2 bases; bases outside gene matches: 9. This CDR3 is built from 16 residues. The germline V gene has CDR1 SEHNR and CDR2 FQNEAQ (reference sequence). The CDR3 protein is CASSPGQGWANYGYTF. CDR3 DNA: TGTGCCAGCAGCCCGGGACAGGGTTGGGCGAACTATGGCTACACCTTC.

This clonotype occurred many times. This may be a read error: a much more frequent sequence differs by one nucleotide. The chain combines TRBV5-6 with TRBJ1-1; tentative D call: TRBD1 (6 bases). This CDR3 comprises 13 residues. The germline gives CDR1 SGHDT, CDR2 YYEEEE. V was shortened by 1 base and J by 4 bases, with 8 bases between the two germline ends. The CDR3 bases are TGTGCCAGCAGCTTGCAGGGGAGCACTGAAGCTTTCTTT. This translates into CASSLQGSTEAFF.

V usage is TRBV6-6 and J usage is TRBJ1-2, with 8 bases matching TRBD1. V was clipped by 5 bases and J by 5 bases; unmatched bases: 10. Germline CDR1 MNHNY, CDR2 SVGAGI (reference sequence). The CDR3 covers 15 residues. The CDR3 loop reads CASSESGQGTYGYTF. DNA for the CDR3: TGTGCCAGCAGTGAATCCGGACAGGGAACATATGGCTACACCTTC.

This clonotype was seen at least ten times. The rearrangement joins TRBV15 to TRBJ1-2, with TRBD1 matching 9 bases. V lost 0 bases, J lost 3 bases, and 5 bases stayed unmatched. The germline V gene encodes CDR1 LNHNV and CDR2 YYDKDF (reference sequence). The CDR3 totals 16 residues. CDR3 sequence: CATSRDPGQGYYGYTF. CDR3 nucleotides: TGTGCCACCAGCAGAGATCCCGGACAGGGGTACTATGGCTACACCTTC.

This clonotype was seen more than once but under ten times. The V gene is TRBV14, the J gene TRBJ1-1, with D hard to call. The germline V gene encodes CDR1 SGHDN and CDR2 FVKESK. The CDR3 consists of 12 residues. The germline V and J ends were trimmed by 8 bases and 3 bases, with 10 bases remaining between them. The CDR3 DNA sequence: TGTGCCAGCGCGCAGGACTACACTGAAGCTTTCTTT. This codes for CASAQDYTEAFF.

The chain employs TRBV9 and TRBJ1-2, with D unresolved. The CDR3 loop spans 15 amino acids. The ends were cut back, 4 bases at V and 4 bases at J, with 17 bases in the middle. CDR1 SGDLS and CDR2 YYNGEE come from the germline V gene. The CDR3 DNA reads TGTGCCAGCAGCCTAGGGCCCGGGGAATTCTATGGCTACACCTTC. Amino acid sequence: CASSLGPGEFYGYTF.

This clonotype was seen more than once but under ten times. The rearrangement joins TRBV19 to TRBJ1-1; TRBD1 aligns across 9 bases. In germline, CDR1 is LNHDA, CDR2 SQIVND (reference sequence). V gave up 5 bases and J gave up 3 bases; unmatched junction bases: 7. The CDR3 has 15 amino acids. The CDR3 DNA follows: TGTGCCAGTAGTGACGGGACAGGGAAGTACACTGAAGCTTTCTTT. It encodes CASSDGTGKYTEAFF.

This clonotype was detected ten times or more. The chain couples TRBV7-6 to TRBJ2-5; D gene ambiguous. Germline values: CDR1 SGHVS, CDR2 FNYEAQ. Between the trimmed V and J ends, which lost 4 bases and 1 base, there was a span of 10 bases. There are 14 residues in the CDR3. CDR3 in amino acids: CASSSPPSQETQYF. CDR3 nucleotide sequence: TGTGCCAGCAGCTCCCCGCCCAGCCAAGAGACCCAGTACTTC.

This chain connects TRBV20-1 to TRBJ2-7; D is possibly TRBD1 or TRBD2 (5 bases each). Germline V gene data show CDR1 as DFQATT and CDR2 as SNEGSKA (reference sequence). The length of the CDR3 is 14 residues. Trimming stripped 5 bases from V and 4 bases from J, with 18 bases between. CDR3 loop: CSAARDGALYEQYF. Written as DNA, the CDR3 is TGCAGTGCTGCCCGGGACGGGGCTCTTTACGAGCAGTACTTC.

The chain couples TRBV29-1 to TRBJ2-6; D is possibly TRBD1 (5 bases). The V and J ends lost 3 bases and 0 bases respectively, with 9 bases between them. The length of the CDR3 is 15 residues. CDR1 is SQVTM, CDR2 ANQGSEA, per germline. The CDR3 bases are TGCAGCGTTGATTCAGGGCCCTCTGGGGCCAACGTCCTGACTTTC. This translates into CSVDSGPSGANVLTF.